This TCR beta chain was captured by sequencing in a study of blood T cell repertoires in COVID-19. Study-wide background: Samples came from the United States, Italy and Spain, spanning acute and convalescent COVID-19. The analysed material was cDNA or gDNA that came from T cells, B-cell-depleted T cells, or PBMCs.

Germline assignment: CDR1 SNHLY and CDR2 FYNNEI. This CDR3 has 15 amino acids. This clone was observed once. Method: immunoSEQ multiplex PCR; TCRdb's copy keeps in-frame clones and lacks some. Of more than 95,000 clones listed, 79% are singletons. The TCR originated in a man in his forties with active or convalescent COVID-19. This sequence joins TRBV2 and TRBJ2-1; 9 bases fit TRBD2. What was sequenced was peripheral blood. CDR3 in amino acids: CAATKVLAGLGEQFF. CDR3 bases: TGTGCAGCTACAAAGGTCCTAGCGGGATTGGGTGAGCAGTTCTTC.